The clone carrying this T cell receptor (beta chain) has a handful of counts. What it binds is not known. V shed 3 bases and J shed 5 bases, with 8 bases lying between them. CDR1 is SGHTA, CDR2 FQGNSA, per germline. The CDR3 extends over 13 amino acids. Antigen-specific CD4+ T cells were first expanded with viral peptide pools by the ViraFEST assay and only then sequenced. Following 10 days of culture, CD4+ T cells were isolated. The person's infection with SARS-CoV-2, confirmed by PCR, took place between March and December 2020. Every participant took two doses of the BNT162b2 or mRNA-1273 vaccine. PBMC were cultured at fewer than 2.5 million per well with 9 to 10 IU/ml IL-2 and about 9.5 ug/ml peptides. This entry comes from a study of vaccination effects on CD4 cells after COVID-19. About the research overall: Following the second dose by a median of 72 days, the post-vaccine samples were obtained. General study results and limits: In people who had recovered, most post-vaccine spike-reactive clones were new vaccine-induced clones.

The table came from immunoSEQ multiplex PCR; TCRdb's copy has only in-frame clones and leaves some out. The table includes 17,000 or so clones, around 70% detected once. This sequence was found in a human donor who had a prior SARS-CoV-2 infection. Sequences were derived from CD4+ T cells from PBMCs cultured with SARS-CoV-2 spike peptides, sampled after COVID-19 vaccination. The genes are TRBV7-2 and TRBJ2-1, with D perhaps matching TRBD1 or TRBD2 (5 bases each). CDR3: CASSFRGHNEQFF. As DNA, the CDR3 is TGTGCCAGCAGCTTTCGGGGACACAATGAGCAGTTCTTC.